This T cell receptor (beta chain) was captured by sequencing in a study of CD8+ T cells in alopecia areata. Whole-study context: Using the percentage of affected scalp area, treated patients' severity was scored.

As for this clone: Its target is unknown.

Overall study findings and caveats: Association of baseline CD8+ expansion with response is uncertain owing to one nonresponder. Compared with normal scalp, lesional scalp had higher clonality and more expanded CD8+ clones.

Treatment reported: oral pan-JAK inhibitor, 5-10 mg twice daily. Lesional scalp tissue (obtained by punch biopsy) and peripheral blood were collected from alopecia areata patients. It was cDNA, reverse transcribed from extracted RNA, that served as the sequencing template. Sequencing was performed with immunoSEQ multiplex PCR; in TCRdb, only in-frame clones are kept and a portion is missing. Counted here are about 210,000 clones, approximately 40% occurring once; the ten biggest clones make up roughly 2.8%. The germline V gene encodes CDR1 MGHDK and CDR2 SYGVNS. V lost 3 bases, J lost 2 bases, and 4 bases lay in between. CDR3 length: 12 residues.

The sample here was CD4+ T cells sorted from blood, taken at approximately week 36, from a patient treated with tofacitinib. The clonotype originates from a human donor with alopecia areata. V usage is TRBV25-1 and J usage is TRBJ1-2; D uncertain. The CDR3 DNA follows: TGTGCCAGCAGTGAGAGAAACTATGGCTACACCTTC. Amino acids: CASSERNYGYTF.